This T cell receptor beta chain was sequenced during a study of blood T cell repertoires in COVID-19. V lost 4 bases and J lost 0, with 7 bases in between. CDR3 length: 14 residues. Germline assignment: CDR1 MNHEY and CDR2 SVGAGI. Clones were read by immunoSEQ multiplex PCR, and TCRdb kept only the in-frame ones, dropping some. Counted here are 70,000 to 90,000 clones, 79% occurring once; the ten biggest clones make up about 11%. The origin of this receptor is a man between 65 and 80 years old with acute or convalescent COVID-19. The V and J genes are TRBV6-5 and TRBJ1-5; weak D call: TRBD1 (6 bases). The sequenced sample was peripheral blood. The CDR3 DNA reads TGTGCCAGCAGTTGGACAGATAGCAATCAGCCCCAGCATTTT. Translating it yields CASSWTDSNQPQHF.